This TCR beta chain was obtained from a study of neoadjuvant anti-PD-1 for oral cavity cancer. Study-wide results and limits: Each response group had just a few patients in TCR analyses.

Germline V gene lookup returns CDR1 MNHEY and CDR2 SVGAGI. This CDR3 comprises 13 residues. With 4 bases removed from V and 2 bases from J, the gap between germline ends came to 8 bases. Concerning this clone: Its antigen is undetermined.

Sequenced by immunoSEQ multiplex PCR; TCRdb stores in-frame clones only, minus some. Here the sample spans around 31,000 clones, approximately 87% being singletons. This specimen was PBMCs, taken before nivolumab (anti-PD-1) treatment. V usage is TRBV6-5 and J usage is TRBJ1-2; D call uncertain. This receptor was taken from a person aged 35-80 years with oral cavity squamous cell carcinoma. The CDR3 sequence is CASSSPDNYGYTF. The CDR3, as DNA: TGTGCCAGCAGTTCCCCGGACAACTATGGCTACACCTTC.